These T cell receptor beta chains were read from a single sample in a study of response to subunit inactivated influenza vaccine. TCRdb redid the calling of the RT-PCR reads with MiXCR, one entry per CDR3 protein. Of more than 200,000 distinct CDR3 sequences in the sample, less than 15% were seen once. The sample here was non-naive T cells sorted from PBMCs, taken around 14 days before vaccination. These receptors all come from a man aged 45-65 years who received an inactivated influenza vaccine. Both conserved end residues are part of each CDR3. Clone size appears in some rows only: once, few, many, or a class for an expanded clone.

16 TRBJ2-4 TRBV12-3/TRBV12-4 few CASSFGNPELQGIQYF
14 TRBJ1-5 TRBV2 many CASTPGQGAQPQHF
14 TRBJ2-1 TRBV5-1 few CASSTGIDWNEQFF
15 TRBJ2-2 TRBV3-1 NA CASSQGIMNTGELFF
13 TRBJ1-2 TRBV29-1 NA CSANLGGLRGYTF
13 TRBJ2-7 TRBV28 many CASARGVSYEQYF
14 TRBJ1-2 TRBV5-5 many CASSPDGTGRGYTF
13 TRBJ1-1 TRBV2 NA CAGSQGTGGRAFF
15 TRBJ1-4 TRBV15 many CATSRGPDAMEKLFF
14 TRBJ2-1 TRBV5-1 NA CASSSLQGAGVQFF
15 TRBJ2-1 TRBV4-3 few CASSQGLGPDNEQFF
14 TRBJ1-4 TRBV4-1 NA CASSHTTGNEKLFF
15 TRBJ1-5 TRBV28 many CASRSQGGVGQPQHF
16 TRBJ2-5 TRBV5-4 few CASSLPAGEGQETQYF
14 TRBJ1-5 TRBV4-3 many CASSQERGDQPQHF
14 TRBJ1-3 TRBV5-5 many CASSPTYSGNTIYF
16 TRBJ2-5 TRBV7-2 few CASSTWTRGAMETQYF
15 TRBJ2-3 TRBV7-6 few CASSLTLAGSDTQYF
9 TRBJ2-7 TRBV20-1 NA CSLGGHQYF
13 TRBJ2-7 TRBV25-1 NA CASRAGGAYEQYF
14 TRBJ2-7 TRBV18 NA CASSPSPATYEQYF
15 TRBJ1-2 TRBV2 few CASSGDRVGGDGYTF
13 TRBJ2-7 TRBV29-1 many CSVERGGNDEQYF
14 TRBJ1-1 TRBV6-2/TRBV6-3 NA CASSMTGGGTEAFF
17 TRBJ2-2 TRBV6-1 few CASSPIGPDTNTGELFF
15 TRBJ2-1 TRBV7-2 NA CASSFHRERVGEQFF
16 TRBJ2-1 TRBV7-9 few CASSSRDRGPQDEQFF
15 TRBJ1-5 TRBV6-1 few CASSRTDNSNQPQHF
14 TRBJ2-5 TRBV9 few CASSVSGDQETQYF
14 TRBJ2-7 TRBV18 NA CASSPVRGGYEQYF
14 TRBJ2-3 TRBV29-1 few CSSERGVGTDTQYF
11 TRBJ2-1 TRBV20-1 many CSANLYNEQFF
13 TRBJ2-3 TRBV13 NA CASSPYSTDTQYF
17 TRBJ2-1 TRBV28 few CASGGLAVRISYNEQFF
13 TRBJ2-3 TRBV7-2 many CASSIRDPDTQYF
14 TRBJ2-7 TRBV6-5 NA CASSYSSATYEQYF
13 TRBJ2-5 TRBV29-1 NA CSVRGQGGETQYF
13 TRBJ1-1 TRBV20-1 NA CSASPSGGTEAFF
15 TRBJ2-1 TRBV5-1 few CASRGLAGAYNEQFF
14 TRBJ1-2 TRBV12-3/TRBV12-4 NA CASSLGIRGGGYTF
15 TRBJ1-3 TRBV30 NA CAWSGGQTSGNTIYF
11 TRBJ2-7 TRBV7-9 few CAGGRGYEQYF